This TCR beta chain is drawn from a study of blood T cell repertoires in COVID-19. The CDR3 consists of 15 residues. Germline CDR1 is SGHVS and CDR2 is FQNEAQ. V gave up 1 base and J gave up 6 bases, with 12 bases separating them. The protocol was immunoSEQ multiplex PCR, while the TCRdb copy is restricted to in-frame clones and leaves out a portion. Seen here are about 220,000 clones, under 90% observed once, and the top ten hold roughly 3.5%. The clonotype originates from a woman in her sixties or seventies who had recovered from COVID-19. Sequencing input: PBMCs or T cells enriched from blood (not recorded which). The genes are TRBV7-8 and TRBJ2-2; a weak D match, TRBD2 (5 bases). As DNA, the CDR3 is TGTGCCAGCAGCTTAGGAGGGTTTCATGCCGGGGAGCTGTTTTTT. It translates to CASSLGGFHAGELFF.